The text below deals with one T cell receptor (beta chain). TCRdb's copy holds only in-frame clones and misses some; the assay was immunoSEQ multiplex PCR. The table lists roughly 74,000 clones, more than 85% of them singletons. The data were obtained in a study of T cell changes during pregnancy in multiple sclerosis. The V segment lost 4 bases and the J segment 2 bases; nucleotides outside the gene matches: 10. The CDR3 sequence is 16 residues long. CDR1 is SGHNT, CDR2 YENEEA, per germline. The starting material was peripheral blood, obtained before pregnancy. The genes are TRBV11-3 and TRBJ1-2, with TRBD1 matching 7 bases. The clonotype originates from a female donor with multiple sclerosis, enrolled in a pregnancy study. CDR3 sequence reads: CASSYYGGQANYGYTF. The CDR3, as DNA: TGTGCCAGCAGCTACTACGGCGGACAGGCGAACTATGGCTACACCTTC. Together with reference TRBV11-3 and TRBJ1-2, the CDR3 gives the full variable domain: EAGVVQSPRYKIIEKKQPVAFWCNPISGHNTLYWYLQNLGQGPELLIRYENEEAVDDSQLPKDRFSAERLKGVDSTLKIQPAELGDSAVYLCASSYYGGQANYGYTFGSGTRLTVV.